The entry below describes one TCR beta chain. CDR3 length: 15 amino acids. CDR1 is MNHEY, CDR2 SVGAGI, per germline. Trimming cost V 7 bases and J 12 bases; bases outside gene matches: 18. The record originates from a study of blood T cell repertoires in COVID-19. Turning to the study itself: Material from acute and convalescent COVID-19 was sourced from the United States, Italy and Spain. Nucleic acid was either cDNA or gDNA, and it came from T cells, B-cell-depleted T cells, or PBMCs.

Original data processing: For nucleated cells, counts were estimated from reference gene primer amplification. Data came from immunoSEQ multiplex PCR; TCRdb stores just in-frame clones and leaves some out. The DNA gave D and trimming, while V, J and clone size come from that table. The sample yields approximately 190,000 clones, roughly four fifths seen once. This rearrangement joins TRBV6-5 to TRBJ2-3, with 8 bases that match TRBD2. The source is a man aged 30-40 years with active or convalescent COVID-19. Material for sequencing was peripheral blood. The CDR3 coding sequence is TGTGCCAGCACCTTAGAGGCTAGCGGGTCCACCACCCAGTATTTT. It specifies CASTLEASGSTTQYF.